This paragraph covers one TCR beta chain sequence. These data originate in a study of blood T cell repertoires in COVID-19. Profiling relied on immunoSEQ multiplex PCR, and the TCRdb table lists in-frame clones only, not all of them. The table shows 200,000 to 250,000 clones, with roughly 80% occurring only once. V gave up 2 bases and J gave up 5 bases; unmatched junction bases: 14. Germline V gene lookup returns CDR1 MGHRA and CDR2 YSYEKL. This CDR3 comprises 17 residues. A Seattle source enrolled patients during active infection and followed them longitudinally. Sequencing was carried out using peripheral blood. This TCR derives from a woman older than 75 with COVID-19, enrolled during active disease. The rearrangement joins TRBV4-1 to TRBJ1-2; the match to TRBD1 covers 7 bases. The CDR3, as DNA: TGCGCCAGCAGCCAAACGGGACAGAGCCTCAGGGGATATGGCTACACCTTC. It codes for CASSQTGQSLRGYGYTF.